This T cell receptor (beta chain) was documented in a study of tumor-infiltrating lymphocytes in primary liver carcinoma. Overall study findings and caveats: Only about 8-25% of top clones spanned all five tumor regions.

Germline values: CDR1 MGHRA, CDR2 YSYEKL. The CDR3 is made up of 16 amino acids. Starting from roughly 0.5 ug of total RNA, TCR beta cDNA was produced with a primer in the constant region. Construction of TCR beta libraries relied on three successive nested multiplex PCR rounds employing slightly modified ARM-PCR. The two initial PCR rounds, around 11 cycles each, used TRBV1-TRBV30 forward and C-beta reverse primers. TCRdb independently ran MiXCR on the multiplex PCR reads; one entry per CDR3 protein. The data hold 65,000 to 90,000 distinct CDR3 sequences, with 60% to 75% observed a single time. Co-extracting RNA and DNA was done with about 20-33 mg of unsorted bulk tissue as input. Sampling of every tumor involved five separate regions. These included the tumor centre. In regard to this clonotype: Antigen unknown. A read error may account for a junction end that differs from germline.

The sequenced sample was liver tumor tissue from sampling region 1. Subset: tumor region T1, superior pole. This sequence joins TRBV4-1 and TRBJ1-5; TRBD1 aligns across 11 bases. The source of this sequence is a man aged 35 to 55 with primary liver carcinoma and hepatitis B virus infection. The CDR3 sequence: CASSPGQGAVNQPQLF. The CDR3 DNA reads as TGTGCCAGCAGCCCTGGACAGGGGGCGGTCAATCAGCCCCAGCTTTTT.